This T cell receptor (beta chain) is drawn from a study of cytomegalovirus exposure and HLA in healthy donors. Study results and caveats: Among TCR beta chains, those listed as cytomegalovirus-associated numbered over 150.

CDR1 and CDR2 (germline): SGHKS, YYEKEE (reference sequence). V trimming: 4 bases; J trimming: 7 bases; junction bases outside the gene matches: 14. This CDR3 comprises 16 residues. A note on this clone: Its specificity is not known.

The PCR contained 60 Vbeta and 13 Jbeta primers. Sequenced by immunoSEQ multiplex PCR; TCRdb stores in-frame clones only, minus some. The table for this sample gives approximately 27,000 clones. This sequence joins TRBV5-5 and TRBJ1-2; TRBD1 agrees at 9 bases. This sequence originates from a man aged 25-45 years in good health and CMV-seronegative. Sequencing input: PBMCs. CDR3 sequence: CASSQGTGLLYGGYTF. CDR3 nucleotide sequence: TGTGCCAGCAGCCAAGGGACAGGGTTATTGTATGGTGGCTACACCTTC.